Included here is one TCR beta chain sequence, with context. Antigen specificity is unknown. This record comes from a study of T cell responses to AZD1222 COVID-19 vaccine. Study observations and caveats: No repertoire was sampled before or during the peak T cell response, only after it. Most donors were white British, females outnumbered males, and clonal diversity was possibly underestimated. The study found vaccine-associated CD4 TCRs spanning spike, dominant at 160-218 and 743-854.

V shed 0 bases and J 8 bases; nucleotides not matched to a gene: 10. CDR3 length equals 16 residues. The V gene's germline CDR1 is LGHNA and CDR2 YNFKEQ. The protocol was immunoSEQ multiplex PCR, while the TCRdb copy is restricted to in-frame clones and leaves out a portion. The sample lists about 100,000 clones, around 83% occurring once. This chain links TRBV4-2 with TRBJ2-1; TRBD2 aligns across 7 bases. The sequence was collected from an adult in good health. The source was peripheral blood, collected on day 0 of AZD1222 vaccination. This CDR3 is CASSQEGGQWVDEQFF. For the CDR3, the DNA is TGTGCCAGCAGCCAAGAGGGAGGGCAATGGGTCGATGAGCAGTTCTTC.